These T cell receptor beta chains were read from a single sample in a study of T cell repertoires in breast cancer. TCRdb analysed the emulsion pairing reads with MiXCR anew, one entry per CDR3 protein. The repertoire holds about 40,000 distinct CDR3 sequences, with under 50% as singletons. Sequenced: CD8+ T cells. The receptor set was obtained from a pool of human donors with breast cancer or a healthy control (not recorded which). The CDR3 runs from the conserved cysteine through the conserved F or W. The order of the fields is D gene, clone size, J gene, V gene, CDR3 DNA, CDR3 protein. The D gene is left open where the match is weak. Rows give clone size only sometimes, using once, few, many, or a class for an expanded clone.

>-|-|TRBJ1-4|TRBV7-2
TGTGCCAGCAGCTTACGCTTTTCCGAGATAGAAAAACTGTTTTTT
CASSLRFSEIEKLFF
>-|few|TRBJ1-6|TRBV6-1
TGTGCCAGCAGTGAGGACCCTTTGGGAAGCTCACCCCTCCACTTT
CASSEDPLGSSPLHF
>-|-|TRBJ1-1|TRBV20-1
TGCAGTGCTTCATCCGACGGGGACACTGAAGCTTTCTTT
CSASSDGDTEAFF
>-|many|TRBJ1-1|TRBV6-2/TRBV6-3
TGTGCCAGCAGTTACTCATGGGAGGGCAGGGGAACTGAAGCTTTCTTT
CASSYSWEGRGTEAFF
>-|few|TRBJ2-1|TRBV6-5
TGTGCCAGCAGTTACGGGTCCCACAATGAGCAGTTCTTC
CASSYGSHNEQFF
>-|-|TRBJ2-3|TRBV7-9
TGTGCCAGCAGCTCCCTGGATACGCAGTATTTT
CASSSLDTQYF
>-|-|TRBJ2-7|TRBV18
TGTGCCAGCTCCTTAGGACCGACGGAATCCTACGAGCAGTACTTC
CASSLGPTESYEQYF
>-|few|TRBJ1-4|TRBV20-1
TGCAGTGCTAGAGCTCCAGGTGCTGAGGATGAAAAACTGTTTTTT
CSARAPGAEDEKLFF
>TRBD1|-|TRBJ1-4|TRBV7-6
TGTGCCAGCAGCTCCAACAGGGGAATTTATGAAAAACTGTTTTTT
CASSSNRGIYEKLFF
>TRBD1|-|TRBJ1-1|TRBV27
TGTGCCAGCAGGGGTAGGGGGCTTAGCACTGAAGCTTTCTTT
CASRGRGLSTEAFF
>-|-|TRBJ2-3|TRBV15
TGTGCCACGGGGCGTCTCAGCACAGATACGCAGTATTTT
CATGRLSTDTQYF
>TRBD2|-|TRBJ2-7|TRBV7-2
TGTGCCAGCAGCAGAGACGGCGGTCTAGCGGCCTACGAGCAGTACTTC
CASSRDGGLAAYEQYF
>-|-|TRBJ2-5|TRBV7-9
TGTGCCAGCTCCCCCTCGGGGGCTAAGGAGACCCAGTACTTC
CASSPSGAKETQYF
>-|few|TRBJ1-6|TRBV10-2
TGCGCCAGCAGTGGGGGTGGTAATTCACCCCTCCACTTT
CASSGGGNSPLHF
>TRBD2|few|TRBJ2-3|TRBV6-1
TGTGCCAGCAGCCCTAGCGGGGGCACAGATACGCAGTATTTT
CASSPSGGTDTQYF
>-|few|TRBJ2-3|TRBV28
TGTGCCAGCAGCCGCCGACAGGTTGCAGATACGCAGTATTTT
CASSRRQVADTQYF
>-|-|TRBJ2-7|TRBV5-4
TGTGCCAGCAGCTTGGGCGCACACTACGAGCAGTACTTC
CASSLGAHYEQYF
>TRBD1|-|TRBJ2-3|TRBV2
TGTGCCAGTAAAAAATCGACAGGGGGAATAGATACGCAGTATTTT
CASKKSTGGIDTQYF
>TRBD1|-|TRBJ1-4|TRBV11-1
TGTGCCAGCAACCGACAGGGAAGACGTGAAAAACTGCTTTTT
CASNRQGRREKLLF
>TRBD1|-|TRBJ1-4|TRBV6-1
TGTGCCAGCATGGGAACAGGGGCAACTAATGAAAAACTGTTTTTT
CASMGTGATNEKLFF
>TRBD1|-|TRBJ1-1|TRBV12-3/TRBV12-4
TGTGCCAGCAGTTTAATACAGGGGATTCCTGAAGCTTTCTTT
CASSLIQGIPEAFF
>TRBD1|-|TRBJ2-2|TRBV7-6
TGTGCTAGCAGCCCCGGGACAGGGAGGAACACCGGGGAGCTGTTTTTT
CASSPGTGRNTGELFF
>TRBD1|-|TRBJ1-1|TRBV7-9
TGTGCCAGCAGCTTAGCCCAGGACAGGGGGAACACTGAAGCTTTCTTT
CASSLAQDRGNTEAFF
>TRBD2|once|TRBJ2-2|TRBV6-4
TGTGCCAGCAGTTTGGGGAGCGGGATCGGGGAGCTGTTTTTT
CASSLGSGIGELFF
>-|-|TRBJ1-4|TRBV12-3/TRBV12-4
TGTGCCAGCAGTCGGTCTGGGGCAACTAATGAAAAACTGTTTTTT
CASSRSGATNEKLFF
>-|-|TRBJ2-7|TRBV6-9
TGTGCCAGCCGTTCCAGCTCCCCGTCCTACGAGCAGTACTTC
CASRSSSPSYEQYF
>-|-|TRBJ1-5|TRBV20-1
TGCAGCGGTCGGGGGGGCACAGATACGCAGCATTTT
CSGRGGTDTQHF
>-|once|TRBJ2-1|TRBV19
TGTGCCAGTAGTATAGACGCAGGGCCGCGGGCGTTCTTC
CASSIDAGPRAFF
>-|few|TRBJ2-7|TRBV5-1
TGCGCCAGCAGCTTAGACCCACAATCGGTAGACGAGCAGTACTTC
CASSLDPQSVDEQYF
>-|-|TRBJ2-1|TRBV18
TGTGCCAGCTCCCTAGAAGCGGGTCGCTACAATGAGCAGTTCTTC
CASSLEAGRYNEQFF
>TRBD2|-|TRBJ2-1|TRBV7-9
TGTGCCAGCAGCTTTCTTAGCGGGAGAGGAAATGAGCAGTTCTTC
CASSFLSGRGNEQFF